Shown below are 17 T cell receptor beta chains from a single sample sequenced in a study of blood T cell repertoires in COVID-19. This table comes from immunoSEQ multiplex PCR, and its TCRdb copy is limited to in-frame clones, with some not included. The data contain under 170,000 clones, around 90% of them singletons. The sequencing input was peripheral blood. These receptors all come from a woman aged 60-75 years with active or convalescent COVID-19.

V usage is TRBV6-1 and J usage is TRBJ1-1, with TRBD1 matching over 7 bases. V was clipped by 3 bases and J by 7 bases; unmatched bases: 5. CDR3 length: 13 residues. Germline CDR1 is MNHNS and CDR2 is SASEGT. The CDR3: CASSETGSLEAFF. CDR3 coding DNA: TGTGCCAGCAGTGAGACAGGGAGCCTTGAAGCTTTCTTT.

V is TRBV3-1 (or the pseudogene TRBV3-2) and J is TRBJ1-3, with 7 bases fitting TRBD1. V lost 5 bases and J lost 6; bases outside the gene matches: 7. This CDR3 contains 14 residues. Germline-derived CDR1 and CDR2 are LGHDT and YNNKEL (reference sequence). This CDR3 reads CASSEGTEPNTIYF. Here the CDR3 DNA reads TGTGCCAGCAGCGAAGGGACAGAACCAAACACCATATATTTT.

The CDR3 loop reads CASSVSKSLAGGHNEQFF. The CDR3 coding sequence is TGTGCCAGCAGCGTATCGAAATCGTTAGCGGGGGGGCACAATGAGCAGTTCTTC. The chain uses TRBV9 and TRBJ2-1, with 11 bases matching TRBD2. With V trimmed by 1 base and J by 5 bases, 11 bases remained unmatched. The CDR3 runs to 18 residues. CDR1 is SGDLS, CDR2 YYNGEE, per germline.

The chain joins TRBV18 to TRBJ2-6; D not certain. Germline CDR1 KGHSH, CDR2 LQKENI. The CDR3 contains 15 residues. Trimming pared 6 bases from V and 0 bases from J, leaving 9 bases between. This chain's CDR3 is CASSPGHSGANVLTF. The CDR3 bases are TGTGCCAGCTCGCCAGGCCACTCTGGGGCCAACGTCCTGACTTTC. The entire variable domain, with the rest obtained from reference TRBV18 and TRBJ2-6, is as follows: NAGVMQNPRHLVRRRGQEARLRCSPMKGHSHVYWYRQLPEEGLKFMVYLQKENIIDESGMPKERFSAEFPKEGPSILRIQQVVRGDSAAYFCASSPGHSGANVLTFGAGSRLTVL.

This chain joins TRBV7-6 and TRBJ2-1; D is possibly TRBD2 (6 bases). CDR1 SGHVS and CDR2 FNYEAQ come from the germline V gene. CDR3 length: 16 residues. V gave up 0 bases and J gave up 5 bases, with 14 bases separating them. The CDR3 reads CASSLAGGRGNNEQFF. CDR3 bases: TGTGCCAGCAGCTTAGCAGGAGGGCGGGGTAACAATGAGCAGTTCTTC.

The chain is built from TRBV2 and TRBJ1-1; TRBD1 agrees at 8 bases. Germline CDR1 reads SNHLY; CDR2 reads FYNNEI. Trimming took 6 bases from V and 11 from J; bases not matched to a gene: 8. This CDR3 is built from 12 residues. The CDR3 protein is CASRGTGLLAFF. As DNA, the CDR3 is TGTGCCAGCAGGGGGACAGGCCTCTTGGCTTTCTTT. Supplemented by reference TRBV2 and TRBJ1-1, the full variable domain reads EPEVTQTPSHQVTQMGQEVILRCVPISNHLYFYWYRQILGQKVEFLVSFYNNEISEKSEIFDDQFSVERPDGSNFTLKIRSTKLEDSAMYFCASRGTGLLAFFGQGTRLTVV.

CDR3 region: CASSQGSGEPYEQYF. The CDR3 bases are TGTGCCAGCAGCCAAGGGAGCGGGGAGCCCTACGAGCAGTACTTC. This chain connects TRBV3-1 (or the pseudogene TRBV3-2) to TRBJ2-7, with 7 bases that match TRBD2. The CDR3 runs 15 residues. Germline V lookup: CDR1 LGHDT, CDR2 YNNKEL (reference sequence). Trimming removed 1 base from V and 2 bases from J; junction bases left unmatched: 5.

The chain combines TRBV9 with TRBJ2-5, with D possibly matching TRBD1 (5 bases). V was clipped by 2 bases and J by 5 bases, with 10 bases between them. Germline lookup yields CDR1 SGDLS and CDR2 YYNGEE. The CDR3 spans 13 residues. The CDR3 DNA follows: TGTGCCAGCAGCGTTGGGGCCCTGGAGACCCAGTACTTC. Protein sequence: CASSVGALETQYF. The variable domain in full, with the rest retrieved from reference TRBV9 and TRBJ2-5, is DSGVTQTPKHLITATGQRVTLRCSPRSGDLSVYWYQQSLDQGLQFLIQYYNGEERAKGNILERFSAQQFPDLHSELNLSSLELGDSALYFCASSVGALETQYFGPGTRLLVL.

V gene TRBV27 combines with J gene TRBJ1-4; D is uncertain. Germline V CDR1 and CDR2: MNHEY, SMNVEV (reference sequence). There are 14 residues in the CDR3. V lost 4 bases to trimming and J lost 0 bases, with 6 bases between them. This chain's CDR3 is CASSSVATNEKLFF. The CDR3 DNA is TGTGCCAGCAGTTCAGTTGCAACTAATGAAAAACTGTTTTTT. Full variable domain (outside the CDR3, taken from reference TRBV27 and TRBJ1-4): EAQVTQNPRYLITVTGKKLTVTCSQNMNHEYMSWYRQDPGLGLRQIYYSMNVEVTDKGDVPEGYKVSRKEKRNFPLILESPSPNQTSLYFCASSSVATNEKLFFGSGTQLSVL.

The CDR3: CAWSTSVEETQYF. The DNA for the CDR3 is TGTGCCTGGAGTACTAGCGTAGAAGAGACCCAGTACTTC. The chain couples TRBV30 to TRBJ2-5, with 7 bases matching TRBD2. J was trimmed by 3 bases and V by 2 bases; bases with no gene match: 3. CDR3 length: 13 amino acids. Germline V gene data show CDR1 as GTSNPN and CDR2 as SVGIG (reference sequence).

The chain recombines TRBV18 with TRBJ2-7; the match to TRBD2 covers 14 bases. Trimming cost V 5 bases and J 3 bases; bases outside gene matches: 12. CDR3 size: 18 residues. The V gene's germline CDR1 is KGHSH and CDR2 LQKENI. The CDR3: CASSATSGTSGGLYEQYF. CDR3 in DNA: TGTGCCAGCTCAGCGACCTCCGGGACTAGCGGGGGTCTCTACGAGCAGTACTTC. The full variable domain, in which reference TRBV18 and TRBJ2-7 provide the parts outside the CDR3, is NAGVMQNPRHLVRRRGQEARLRCSPMKGHSHVYWYRQLPEEGLKFMVYLQKENIIDESGMPKERFSAEFPKEGPSILRIQQVVRGDSAAYFCASSATSGTSGGLYEQYFGPGTRLTVT.

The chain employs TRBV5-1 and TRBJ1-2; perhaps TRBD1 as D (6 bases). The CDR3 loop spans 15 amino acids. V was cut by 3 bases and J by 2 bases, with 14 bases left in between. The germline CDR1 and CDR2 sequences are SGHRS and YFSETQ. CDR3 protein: CASSWDTLSNYGYTF. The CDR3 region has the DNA TGCGCCAGCAGCTGGGACACACTATCAAACTATGGCTACACCTTC.

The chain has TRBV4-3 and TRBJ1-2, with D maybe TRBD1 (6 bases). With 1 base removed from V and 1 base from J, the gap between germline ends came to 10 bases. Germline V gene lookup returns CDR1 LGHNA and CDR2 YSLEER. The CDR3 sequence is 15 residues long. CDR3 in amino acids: CASSQAVDSNYGYTF. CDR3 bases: TGCGCCAGCAGCCAAGCGGTGGACAGTAACTATGGCTACACCTTC.

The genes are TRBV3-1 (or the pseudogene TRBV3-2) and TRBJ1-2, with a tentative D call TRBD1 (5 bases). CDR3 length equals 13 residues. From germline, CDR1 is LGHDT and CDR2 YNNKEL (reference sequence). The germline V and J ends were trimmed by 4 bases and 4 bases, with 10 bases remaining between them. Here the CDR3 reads CASSPAGGYGYTF. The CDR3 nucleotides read TGTGCCAGCAGCCCTGCCGGGGGCTATGGCTACACCTTC.

Here the CDR3 reads CASSSSWGRGNSPLHF. For the CDR3, the DNA is TGTGCCAGCAGTTCCTCCTGGGGAAGGGGCAATTCACCCCTCCACTTT. V gene TRBV6-6 combines with J gene TRBJ1-6; D may be TRBD1 (5 bases). V was pared by 4 bases and J by 7 bases, with 17 bases between. The length of the CDR3 is 16 residues. The germline gives CDR1 MNHNY, CDR2 SVGAGI (reference sequence).

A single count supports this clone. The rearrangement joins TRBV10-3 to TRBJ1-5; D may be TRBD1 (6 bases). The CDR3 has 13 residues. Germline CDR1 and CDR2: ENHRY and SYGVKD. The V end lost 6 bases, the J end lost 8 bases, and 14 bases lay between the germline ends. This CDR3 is CAIRDSSAEPQHF. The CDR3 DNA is TGTGCCATCAGGGACAGCTCGGCAGAGCCCCAGCATTTT.

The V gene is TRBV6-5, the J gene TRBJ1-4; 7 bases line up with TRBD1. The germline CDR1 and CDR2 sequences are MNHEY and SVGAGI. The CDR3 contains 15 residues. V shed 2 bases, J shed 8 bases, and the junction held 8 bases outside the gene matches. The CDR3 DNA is TGTGCCAGCAGTTACCGGGGGACAGTAAAGGAAAAACTGTTTTTT. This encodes CASSYRGTVKEKLFF.